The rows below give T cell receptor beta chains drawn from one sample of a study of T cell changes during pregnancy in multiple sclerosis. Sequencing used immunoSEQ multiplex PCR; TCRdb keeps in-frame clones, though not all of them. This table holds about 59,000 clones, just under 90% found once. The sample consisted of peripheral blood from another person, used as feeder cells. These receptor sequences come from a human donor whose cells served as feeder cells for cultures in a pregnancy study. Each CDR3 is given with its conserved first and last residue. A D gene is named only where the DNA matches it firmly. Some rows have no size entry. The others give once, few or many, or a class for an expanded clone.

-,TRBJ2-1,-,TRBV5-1,TGCGCCAGCAGCTTTTCAGGGTTCTATGAGCAGTTCTTC,CASSFSGFYEQFF
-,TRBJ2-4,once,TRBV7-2,TGTGCCAGCAGCCCCCTCGGAAGGGCCGTCGGAACAGGCATTCAGTACTTC,CASSPLGRAVGTGIQYF
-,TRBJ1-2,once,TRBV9,TGTGCCAGCAGCGTTCAGGGATCTGGCTACACCTTC,CASSVQGSGYTF
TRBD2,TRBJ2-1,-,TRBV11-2,TGTGCCAGCAGCTTAGTAGTCGCGGGAGGGGGCAATGAGCAGTTCTTC,CASSLVVAGGGNEQFF
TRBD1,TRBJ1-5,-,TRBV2,TGTGCCAGCAGTGCGACAACAGGGGTTCTCCTTCAGCCCCAGCATTTT,CASSATTGVLLQPQHF
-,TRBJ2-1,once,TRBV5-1,TGCGCCAGCAGCGTGGGGGACAAGGGATTGGAGCAGTTCTTC,CASSVGDKGLEQFF
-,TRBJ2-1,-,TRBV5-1,TGCGCCAGCAGCTTGGCGGGGTTGACCTACAATGAGCAGTTCTTC,CASSLAGLTYNEQFF
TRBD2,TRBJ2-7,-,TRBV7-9,TGTGCCAGCAGCGAACTAGCGGGAGGGCCTTTTATGTCGTACGAGCAGTACTTC,CASSELAGGPFMSYEQYF
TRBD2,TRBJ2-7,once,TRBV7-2,TGTGCCAGCAGCTTAGATACGGGACTAGTTACCTACGAGCAGTACTTC,CASSLDTGLVTYEQYF
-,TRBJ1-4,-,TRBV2,TGTGCCAGCAGATCCGGATACGAAGAAAAACTGTTTTTT,CASRSGYEEKLFF
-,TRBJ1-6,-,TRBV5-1,TGCGCCAGCAGCTTACAGAATTCACCCCTCCACTTT,CASSLQNSPLHF
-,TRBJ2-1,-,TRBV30,TGTGCCTGGAGTGGGGGTACTAGCTCCTACAATGAGCAGTTCTTC,CAWSGGTSSYNEQFF
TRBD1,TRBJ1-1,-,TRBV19,TGTGCCACCTCCAGAGAGACAGGGGTTGAAGCTTTCTTT,CATSRETGVEAFF
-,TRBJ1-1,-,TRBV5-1,TGCGCCAGCAGCCAGGGGACGGCGAACACTGAAGCTTTCTTT,CASSQGTANTEAFF
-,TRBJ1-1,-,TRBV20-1,TGCAGTGCGAGGGACAAGCTTGAAGCTTTCTTT,CSARDKLEAFF
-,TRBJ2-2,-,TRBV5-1,TGCGCCAGCAGCTTGGACGTACTTCTCACCGGGGAGCTGTTTTTT,CASSLDVLLTGELFF
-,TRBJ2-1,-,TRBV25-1,TGTGCCAGCAGCGTGGCACAGGGATACAATGAGCAGTTCTTC,CASSVAQGYNEQFF
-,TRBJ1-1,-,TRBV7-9,TGTGCCAGCAGCTCAATAGACAGGCTGCCAGCTTTCTTT,CASSSIDRLPAFF
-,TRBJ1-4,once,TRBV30,TGTGCCTGGAGACCCGGGACATCAGCAACTAATGAAAAACTGTTTTTT,CAWRPGTSATNEKLFF
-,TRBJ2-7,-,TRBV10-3,TGTGCCACCCTTGCGGTTAGCTCCTACGAGCAGTACTTC,CATLAVSSYEQYF
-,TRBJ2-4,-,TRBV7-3,TGTGCCAGCAGCTCTACCACAGGGTTGCTTCAGTACTTC,CASSSTTGLLQYF
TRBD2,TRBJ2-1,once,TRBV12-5,TGTGCTAGTGGACCGAGTAGCGGGGGTATGGATGAGCAGTTCTTC,CASGPSSGGMDEQFF
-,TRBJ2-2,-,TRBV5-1,TGCGCCAGCAGCCCGGTGGGAACAGGGCTCGGGGAGCTGTTTTTT,CASSPVGTGLGELFF
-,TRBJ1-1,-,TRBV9,TGTGCCAGCAGCCGGATACCCCGCCTGGGTGACGCTGAAGCTTTCTTT,CASSRIPRLGDAEAFF
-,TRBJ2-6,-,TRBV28,TGTGCCAGCATTAAGAAAGGCTCTGGGGCCAACGTCCTGACTTTC,CASIKKGSGANVLTF
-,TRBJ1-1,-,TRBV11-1,TGTGCCAGCAGCCTAATTCGGGGAGGGGCTGAAGCTTTCTTT,CASSLIRGGAEAFF
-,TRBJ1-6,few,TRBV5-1,TGCGCCAGCAGGTTGGAGGCAGTCTATAATTCACCCCTCCACTTT,CASRLEAVYNSPLHF
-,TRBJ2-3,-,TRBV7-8,TGTGCCAGCAGCTTGGACCGCACAGATACGCAGTATTTT,CASSLDRTDTQYF
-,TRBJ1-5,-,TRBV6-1,TGTGCCAGCAGTGGGACTGGGAATCAGCCCCAGCATTTT,CASSGTGNQPQHF
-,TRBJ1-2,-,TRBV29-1,TGCAGCGGGTACAGGGAGGAAGGCGGTTCGGATGGCTACACCTTC,CSGYREEGGSDGYTF
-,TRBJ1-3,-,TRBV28,TGTGCCAGCAGTTTCCGCGGAGGGCCCGGTACTGGAAACACCATATATTTT,CASSFRGGPGTGNTIYF
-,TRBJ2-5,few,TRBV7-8,TGTGCCAGCAGCCCCTGGGAGACCCAGTACTTC,CASSPWETQYF
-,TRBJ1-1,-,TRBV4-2,TGTGCCAGCAGCCAAGATGCCGGGGTCAACACTGAAGCTTTCTTT,CASSQDAGVNTEAFF
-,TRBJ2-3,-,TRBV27,TGTGCCAGCAGTTTGATGGGTACTTCACCTTATAGCACAGATACGCAGTATTTT,CASSLMGTSPYSTDTQYF
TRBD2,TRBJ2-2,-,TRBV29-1,TGCAGCTGTTCCGGGACTACATATGGCACCGGGGAGCTGTTTTTT,CSCSGTTYGTGELFF
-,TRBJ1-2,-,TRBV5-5,TGTGCCAGCAGCTTGAGGCAGGGAGGAAACTATGGCTACACCTTC,CASSLRQGGNYGYTF
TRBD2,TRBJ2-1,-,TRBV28,TGTGCCAGCAGTTTAGGACTAGCGGGGGCCCGGCAGTTCTTC,CASSLGLAGARQFF
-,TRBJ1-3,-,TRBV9,TGTGCCAGCAGCGTCAAGGGATTTGGAAACACCATATATTTT,CASSVKGFGNTIYF
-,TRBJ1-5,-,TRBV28,TGTGCCAGCAGTTCCCTTGGGCAGGGCCGAAGCAATCAGCCCCAGCATTTT,CASSSLGQGRSNQPQHF
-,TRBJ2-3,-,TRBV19,TGTGCCAGTAGTATTGTGGGAGCGGGAGATACGCAGTATTTT,CASSIVGAGDTQYF
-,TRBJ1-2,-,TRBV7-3,TGTGCCAGCAGCACGGGACACCGTAACTATGGCTACACCTTC,CASSTGHRNYGYTF
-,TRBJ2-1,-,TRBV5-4,TGTGCCAGCAGTCAAAATGGAGGTCTCGGGGCCAATGAGCAGTTCTTC,CASSQNGGLGANEQFF
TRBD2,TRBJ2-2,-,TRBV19,TGTGCCAGTAGTATCGCCACTAGCGGGGGCCTGGGCACCGGGGAGCTGTTTTTT,CASSIATSGGLGTGELFF
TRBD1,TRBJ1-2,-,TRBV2,TGTGCCAGCATCTACAGGGGAGACTATGGCTACACCTTC,CASIYRGDYGYTF
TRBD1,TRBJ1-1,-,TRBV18,TGTGCCAGCTCTTCCACAGGGGGAGGGATGAACACTGAAGCTTTCTTT,CASSSTGGGMNTEAFF
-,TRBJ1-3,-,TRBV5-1,TGCGCCAGCAGCTTCGGGGGGTCTACCGGAAACACCATATATTTT,CASSFGGSTGNTIYF
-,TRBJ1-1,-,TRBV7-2,TGTGCCAGCAGTTACTACGGGACGAACACTGAAGCTTTCTTT,CASSYYGTNTEAFF
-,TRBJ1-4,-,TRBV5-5,TGTGCCAGCAGCTTGCTGCGCACTAATGAAAAACTGTTTTTT,CASSLLRTNEKLFF